One and the same sample provided the 22 T cell receptor beta chains below, sequenced in a study of shared clonotypes between healthy human individuals. TCRdb keeps only in-frame clones here, not all; method: immunoSEQ multiplex PCR. Altogether approximately 95,000 clones are present, roughly 69% being singletons, with the ten largest covering about 42%. Input material: memory CD8+ T cells sorted from blood. Described subset: CD45RO+ cells pooled with CCR7-negative TemRA cells. The receptors were gathered from a young man in good health.

This clone is medium-sized in the sample. Additional DNA sequences in this sample encode the identical CDR3. This chain links TRBV28 with TRBJ1-2; D ambiguous. Germline loops: CDR1 MDHEN, CDR2 SYDVKM. The CDR3 is made up of 11 amino acids. Trimming pared 4 bases from V and 2 bases from J, leaving 2 bases between. CDR3 amino acids: CASSSNYGYTF. CDR3 nucleotide sequence: TGTGCCAGCAGTTCAAACTATGGCTACACCTTC.

This clone appeared a few times. The V and J genes are TRBV27 and TRBJ2-1; D remains unclear. The V end was cut by 2 bases, the J end by 6 bases, with 11 bases between. The CDR3 length is 14 residues. Looked up from germline, CDR1 is MNHEY and CDR2 is SMNVEV (reference sequence). CDR3 DNA: TGTGCCAGCAGTTTAGTGTGGCAGTCCAATGAGCAGTTCTTC. This gives the protein CASSLVWQSNEQFF.

The V gene is TRBV7-9, the J gene TRBJ2-3, with TRBD2 matching over 12 bases. V shed 5 bases, J shed 3 bases, and the junction held 6 bases outside the gene matches. Germline CDR1 and CDR2: SEHNR and FQNEAQ (reference sequence). CDR3 size: 16 residues. CDR3 region: CASSPGLAGPTDTQYF. The CDR3 nucleotides are TGTGCCAGCAGCCCAGGACTAGCGGGGCCAACAGATACGCAGTATTTT. Supplemented by reference TRBV7-9 and TRBJ2-3, the full variable domain reads DTGVSQNPRHKITKRGQNVTFRCDPISEHNRLYWYRQTLGQGPEFLTYFQNEAQLEKSRLLSDRFSAERPKGSFSTLEIQRTEQGDSAMYLCASSPGLAGPTDTQYFGPGTRLTVL.

The chain links TRBV7-2 to TRBJ2-3; the D gene is possibly TRBD2 (6 bases). This CDR3 is built from 15 residues. Germline CDR1 SGHTA, CDR2 FQGNSA. The V and J ends lost 4 bases and 6 bases respectively, with 17 bases between them. The CDR3 region is CASSSGGQGVDTQYF. For the CDR3, the DNA is TGTGCCAGCAGCTCCGGAGGGCAGGGAGTCGATACGCAGTATTTT.

The chain has TRBV7-8 and TRBJ2-7, with 7 bases fitting TRBD1. The CDR3 covers 17 residues. The V gene's germline CDR1 is SGHVS and CDR2 FQNEAQ. Trimming at V came to 5 bases and at J to 0 bases, leaving 13 bases not matched to a gene. The CDR3 sequence is CASSALPGRTGSYEQYF. CDR3 DNA sequence: TGTGCCAGCAGCGCCCTTCCGGGGCGGACAGGCTCCTACGAGCAGTACTTC.

This clone came up many times. This chain connects TRBV9 to TRBJ2-1; a possible D gene is TRBD1 (5 bases). Germline CDR1 and CDR2: SGDLS and YYNGEE. Trimming left V 3 bases short and J 0 bases short, with 16 bases between. This CDR3 contains 17 residues. CDR3 in amino acids: CASSADPDRSSYNEQFF. CDR3 nucleotide sequence: TGTGCCAGCAGCGCAGACCCCGACAGAAGCTCCTACAATGAGCAGTTCTTC.

This chain joins TRBV5-8 and TRBJ2-7; 9 nucleotides match TRBD1. Germline V gives CDR1 SGHTS, CDR2 YDEGEE. The CDR3 is 15 amino acids. V lost 3 bases to trimming and J lost 2 bases; unmatched junction nucleotides: 6. In DNA form, the CDR3 reads TGTGCCAGCAGCTACCCCGGACAGGGGCCCTACGAGCAGTACTTC. Translated, it gives CASSYPGQGPYEQYF.

V usage is TRBV28 and J usage is TRBJ2-3; D may be TRBD2 (6 bases). V shed 3 bases and J shed 0 bases, with 13 bases lying between them. The CDR3 length is 16 residues. Germline V gene lookup returns CDR1 MDHEN and CDR2 SYDVKM. For the CDR3, the DNA is TGTGCCAGCAGTTTGGTGGTTGGGACTAGCACAGATACGCAGTATTTT. It is translated as CASSLVVGTSTDTQYF.

This clone was counted only a few times. The V and J genes are TRBV5-1 and TRBJ2-2; the D gene is possibly TRBD2 (5 bases). Germline CDR1 is SGHRS and CDR2 is YFSETQ. Trimming shortened V by 4 bases and J by 8 bases, and 18 bases separated the two germline ends. This CDR3 region has 15 residues. CDR3: CASSPQEAGLGELFF. CDR3 in DNA: TGCGCCAGCAGCCCCCAGGAGGCCGGTCTAGGGGAGCTGTTTTTT.

The sample holds a few counts of this clone. The chain joins TRBV11-2 to TRBJ1-3; the D is unclear. V was shortened by 5 bases and J by 1 base, with 9 bases between the two germline ends. The CDR3 is 14 amino acids. The germline CDR1 and CDR2 sequences are SGHAT and FQNNGV. The CDR3 reads CASSPLTSGNTIYF. DNA of the CDR3: TGTGCCAGCAGCCCCTTGACGTCTGGAAACACCATATATTTT.

There are a few counts of this clone. The V call is TRBV27, the J call TRBJ2-2; the match to TRBD1 covers 9 bases. The CDR3 has 15 residues. V shed 3 bases, J shed 6 bases, and the junction held 5 bases outside the gene matches. Germline lookup yields CDR1 MNHEY and CDR2 SMNVEV (reference sequence). CDR3 coding DNA: TGTGCCAGCAGTTTTACGGGACAGGGCGCCGGGGAGCTGTTTTTT. Translation gives CASSFTGQGAGELFF.

This clone showed up just a few times. J is TRBJ2-2 and V is TRBV29-1; 7 bases agree with TRBD1. CDR1 is SQVTM, CDR2 ANQGSEA, per germline. V shed 1 base and J 1 base; nucleotides not matched to a gene: 6. CDR3 length: 16 amino acids. The CDR3 DNA sequence: TGCAGCGTTGAAGGTCCGGGACAGAGGAACACCGGGGAGCTGTTTTTT. It codes for CSVEGPGQRNTGELFF.

J is TRBJ2-5 and V is TRBV11-2, with TRBD2 matching 11 bases. Unmatched junction bases numbered 13, after V lost 5 bases and J lost 5 bases. The CDR3 sequence is 17 residues long. Germline V gives CDR1 SGHAT, CDR2 FQNNGV. The CDR3 coding sequence is TGTGCCAGCAGCCAAACTATTAGCGGGAGGGCCCGGGAGACCCAGTACTTC. Amino acid sequence: CASSQTISGRARETQYF.

V is TRBV10-1 and J is TRBJ2-7; 7 nucleotides match TRBD1. CDR3 length: 13 amino acids. V dropped 3 bases and J dropped 2; count of bases not matched to a gene: 1. CDR1 and CDR2 from the germline V gene are WNHNN and SYGVQD (reference sequence). CDR3 region: CASSDQGAYEQYF. Here the CDR3 DNA reads TGCGCCAGCAGTGACCAGGGGGCCTACGAGCAGTACTTC.

This chain uses TRBV6-4 with TRBJ2-2, with 9 bases aligning to TRBD2. The ends lost 2 bases at V and 6 bases at J; junction bases unmatched: 1. CDR1 is MRHNA, CDR2 SNTAGT, per germline. This CDR3 region has 14 residues. CDR3 nucleotide sequence: TGTGCCAGCAGTGACAAGCGGGAGGCCGGGGAGCTGTTTTTT. It is translated as CASSDKREAGELFF.

This chain uses TRBV7-9 with TRBJ2-7, with D hard to call. V was clipped by 5 bases and J by 5 bases, with 10 bases between them. Germline CDR1 SEHNR, CDR2 FQNEAQ (reference sequence). This CDR3 region has 12 residues. Written as DNA, the CDR3 is TGTGCCAGCAGCCCAACCCGGGACGAGCAGTACTTC. Residues: CASSPTRDEQYF. Variable domain in full (rest from reference TRBV7-9 and TRBJ2-7): DTGVSQNPRHKITKRGQNVTFRCDPISEHNRLYWYRQTLGQGPEFLTYFQNEAQLEKSRLLSDRFSAERPKGSFSTLEIQRTEQGDSAMYLCASSPTRDEQYFGPGTRLTVT.

CDR3 bases: TGTGCCAGCAGCTTAGTTCCAGGGGATTACGAGCAGTACTTC. Translating gives CASSLVPGDYEQYF. The genes are TRBV7-9 and TRBJ2-7, with D maybe TRBD1 (6 bases). Germline CDR1 reads SEHNR; CDR2 reads FQNEAQ (reference sequence). Trimming pared 1 base from V and 4 bases from J, leaving 11 bases between. This CDR3 is built from 14 residues.

The chain carries TRBV27 and TRBJ1-1; D not certain. Trimming left V 8 bases short and J 3 bases short, with 10 bases between. Germline values: CDR1 MNHEY, CDR2 SMNVEV (reference sequence). CDR3 size: 12 residues. The CDR3 here is CASFAGYTEAFF. CDR3 DNA: TGTGCCAGCTTTGCGGGTTACACTGAAGCTTTCTTT.

This chain joins TRBV29-1 and TRBJ2-5, with TRBD2 as a possible D gene (6 bases). The germline V gene has CDR1 SQVTM and CDR2 ANQGSEA. Trimming removed 0 bases from V and 2 bases from J, with 13 bases in between. The CDR3 runs 15 residues. CDR3 in amino acids: CSVEDLGLKQETQYF. CDR3 coding DNA: TGCAGCGTTGAAGATCTAGGACTAAAACAAGAGACCCAGTACTTC.

This clone was found a few times. The chain employs TRBV2 and TRBJ2-2; TRBD2 agrees at 8 bases. The V gene's germline CDR1 is SNHLY and CDR2 FYNNEI. The CDR3 is 15 amino acids. J was trimmed by 7 bases and V by 8 bases; bases with no gene match: 12. Here the CDR3 reads CASLSEREFVGELFF. DNA for the CDR3: TGTGCCAGCTTGAGCGAGCGGGAGTTTGTCGGGGAGCTGTTTTTT.

CDR3 DNA: TGTGCCAGCAGTTTACTTGGGACAGGGGGAACCGGGGAGCTGTTTTTT. It yields the protein CASSLLGTGGTGELFF. The V and J genes are TRBV27 and TRBJ2-2; the match to TRBD1 covers 11 bases. CDR3 length: 16 amino acids. Germline V lookup: CDR1 MNHEY, CDR2 SMNVEV (reference sequence). The trim removed 2 bases at V and 5 bases at J, leaving 4 bases unmatched.

This clone was observed once. This chain connects TRBV7-6 to TRBJ2-7, with D uncertain. CDR1 is SGHVS, CDR2 FNYEAQ, per germline. This CDR3 is 18 amino acids long. V was pared by 5 bases and J by 4 bases, with 27 bases between. For the CDR3, the DNA is TGTGCCAGCAGCCCGAAGCCCCCTCTAGGTATTAATGAATACGAGCAGTACTTC. It codes for CASSPKPPLGINEYEQYF.